The 23 T cell receptor beta chains presented below share a single source sample, sequenced in a study of T cell changes during pregnancy in multiple sclerosis. Some clones are missing from TCRdb's copy, which holds only in-frame ones; the method was immunoSEQ multiplex PCR. The data hold roughly 43,000 clones, with about 93% observed a single time. The sequencing here drew on CD4+ T cells from peripheral blood mononuclear cells, taken in the third trimester of pregnancy. Every receptor here comes from a female donor with multiple sclerosis, enrolled in a pregnancy study.

The chain is built from TRBV28 and TRBJ2-7, with TRBD2 identical over 9 bases. J lost 0 bases, V lost 3 bases, and 6 bases had no gene match. CDR1 MDHEN and CDR2 SYDVKM come from the germline V gene. The CDR3 is 16 amino acids. CDR3 sequence reads: CASSFRRLADSYEQYF. In DNA form, the CDR3 reads TGTGCCAGCAGTTTCCGTAGACTAGCGGACTCCTACGAGCAGTACTTC.

The gene calls are TRBV19 and TRBJ2-1; 13 nucleotides line up with TRBD2. With V trimmed by 4 bases and J by 11 bases, 11 bases remained unmatched. The CDR3 is 16 residues long. Germline lookup yields CDR1 LNHDA and CDR2 SQIVND (reference sequence). CDR3 protein: CASSTGLAGPFSKQFF. The DNA of the CDR3 is TGTGCCAGTAGTACGGGACTAGCGGGGCCCTTTAGTAAGCAGTTCTTC.

The J gene is TRBJ1-2, the V gene TRBV7-8, with 9 bases matching TRBD1. The V gene end was trimmed by 1 base and the J gene end by 2 bases; junction bases not matched to a gene: 2. Germline lookup yields CDR1 SGHVS and CDR2 FQNEAQ. The CDR3 loop spans 15 amino acids. DNA of the CDR3: TGTGCCAGCAGCTTAGGACAGGGGGAAAACTATGGCTACACCTTC. Protein: CASSLGQGENYGYTF.

The rearrangement links TRBV18 to TRBJ1-2; TRBD1 might be the D (6 bases). V lost 6 bases and J lost 0, with 26 bases in between. Germline lookup yields CDR1 KGHSH and CDR2 LQKENI. This CDR3 region has 19 residues. CDR3 sequence (DNA): TGTGCCAGCTCGCGACAGGAGCATGGGACCCGATCGGCTAACTATGGCTACACCTTC. It codes for CASSRQEHGTRSANYGYTF.

This chain joins TRBV28 and TRBJ1-5; no clear D. This CDR3 comprises 14 residues. CDR1 is MDHEN and CDR2 is SYDVKM in the germline V gene. Trimming shortened V by 4 bases and J by 16 bases, and 23 bases separated the two germline ends. CDR3 loop: CASSSPSVPEQAHF. CDR3 DNA sequence: TGTGCCAGCAGTTCCCCAAGCGTACCGGAGCAAGCCCATTTT.

The chain couples TRBV6-1 to TRBJ1-4, with no clear D. The germline V gene encodes CDR1 MNHNS and CDR2 SASEGT. With 5 bases removed from V and 0 bases from J, the gap between germline ends came to 10 bases. The CDR3 has 15 amino acids. The CDR3 bases are TGTGCCAGCAGTCGCGGGATACCAACTAATGAAAAACTGTTTTTT. Protein: CASSRGIPTNEKLFF.

As DNA, the CDR3 is TGTGCCAGTAGTTCCCAGGGGTATGGCTACACCTTC. Residues: CASSSQGYGYTF. This chain joins TRBV19 and TRBJ1-2, with D possibly being TRBD1 (6 bases). Germline V lookup: CDR1 LNHDA, CDR2 SQIVND (reference sequence). With 5 bases removed from V and 5 bases from J, the gap between germline ends came to 9 bases. The CDR3 runs to 12 residues.

A single count supports this clone. An end of the junction does not agree with germline; a read error may underlie this. The chain carries TRBV2 and TRBJ1-3, with D possibly matching TRBD1 (5 bases). From germline, CDR1 is SNHLY and CDR2 FYNNEI. This CDR3 comprises 14 residues. CDR3 bases: TGTGCCAGCAGGGAAGACAGCTCTGGAAACACCATATATTTT. Translation: CASREDSSGNTIYF.

The genes are TRBV11-2 and TRBJ2-7; D might be TRBD1 (6 bases). This CDR3 has 14 amino acids. With 2 bases removed from V and 7 bases from J, the gap between germline ends came to 15 bases. Germline-derived CDR1 and CDR2 are SGHAT and FQNNGV. The CDR3, as DNA: TGTGCCAGCAGCTTACAACAGGGAATACGGGAGCAGTACTTC. Translated: CASSLQQGIREQYF. The whole variable domain, filled in from reference TRBV11-2 and TRBJ2-7, reads EAGVAQSPRYKIIEKRQSVAFWCNPISGHATLYWYQQILGQGPKLLIQFQNNGVVDDSQLPKDRFSAERLKGVDSTLKIQPAKLEDSAVYLCASSLQQGIREQYFGPGTRLTVT.

This rearrangement joins TRBV11-2 to TRBJ1-2; 7 bases agree with TRBD1. V shed 0 bases and J 13 bases; nucleotides not matched to a gene: 8. The V gene's germline CDR1 is SGHAT and CDR2 FQNNGV. The CDR3 has 13 residues. DNA for the CDR3: TGTGCCAGCAGCTTAGAATTACGGACAGGTTTCACCTTC. Protein sequence: CASSLELRTGFTF.

For the CDR3, the DNA is TGTGCCAGCTCACCGATCAGACAGGGCTCTGGAAACACCATATATTTT. It is translated as CASSPIRQGSGNTIYF. This sequence joins TRBV18 and TRBJ1-3, with 7 bases fitting TRBD1. Trimming took 3 bases from V and 0 from J; bases not matched to a gene: 5. The CDR3 has 16 amino acids. Germline V lookup: CDR1 KGHSH, CDR2 LQKENI.

This chain uses TRBV19 with TRBJ1-5; TRBD1 aligns across 9 bases. Per the germline V gene, CDR1 is LNHDA and CDR2 is SQIVND (reference sequence). Unmatched junction bases numbered 6, after V lost 0 bases and J lost 6 bases. CDR3 size: 16 residues. CDR3 bases: TGTGCCAGTAGTATAGAGGACAGGGGATCGGGTCAGCCCCAGCATTTT. Translated: CASSIEDRGSGQPQHF.

This sequence joins TRBV5-6 and TRBJ2-3; TRBD2 aligns across 8 bases. Trimming at V came to 2 bases and at J to 0 bases, leaving 2 bases not matched to a gene. Looked up from germline, CDR1 is SGHDT and CDR2 is YYEEEE. The CDR3 consists of 15 residues. The CDR3 DNA reads as TGTGCCAGCAGCTTCCCTAGCGGGAGCACAGATACGCAGTATTTT. This sequence encodes CASSFPSGSTDTQYF.

CDR3 protein: CASSFAGVGTDTQYF. The CDR3 region has the DNA TGTGCCAGCAGTTTCGCGGGAGTAGGCACAGATACGCAGTATTTT. The chain couples TRBV28 to TRBJ2-3; 7 positions match TRBD2. Trimming cost V 3 bases and J 1 base; bases outside gene matches: 4. The CDR3 totals 15 residues. Germline CDR1 is MDHEN and CDR2 is SYDVKM.

The gene calls are TRBV7-9 and TRBJ2-1; TRBD2 matches 7 bases. CDR1 is SEHNR, CDR2 FQNEAQ, per germline (reference sequence). The J segment lost 0 bases and the V segment lost 0 bases, leaving 2 bases of the junction unmatched. The CDR3 runs to 16 residues. The CDR3 DNA reads TGTGCCAGCAGCTTAGCATCGGGAGGCTCCTACAATGAGCAGTTCTTC. Protein sequence: CASSLASGGSYNEQFF.

The chain's CDR3 is CASRKDRDWGYEQYF. As DNA, the CDR3 is TGTGCCAGCAGGAAGGACAGGGATTGGGGCTACGAGCAGTACTTC. The chain combines TRBV2 with TRBJ2-7, with 8 bases matching TRBD1. Trimming at V came to 6 bases and at J to 3 bases, leaving 10 bases not matched to a gene. The CDR3 loop spans 15 amino acids. Germline CDR1 is SNHLY and CDR2 is FYNNEI. The whole variable domain, remainder taken from reference TRBV2 and TRBJ2-7, is EPEVTQTPSHQVTQMGQEVILRCVPISNHLYFYWYRQILGQKVEFLVSFYNNEISEKSEIFDDQFSVERPDGSNFTLKIRSTKLEDSAMYFCASRKDRDWGYEQYFGPGTRLTVT.

The V and J genes are TRBV28 and TRBJ1-3, with D perhaps matching TRBD1 (5 bases). The CDR3 is 14 amino acids. V lost 11 bases and J lost 0, with 14 bases in between. Per the germline V gene, CDR1 is MDHEN and CDR2 is SYDVKM. The CDR3 region is CAVRQSSSGNTIYF. The CDR3 DNA reads as TGTGCCGTAAGACAGTCGAGCTCTGGAAACACCATATATTTT.

V gene TRBV6-1 combines with J gene TRBJ2-5; tentatively, D is TRBD2 (5 bases). Trimming shortened V by 1 base and J by 5 bases, and 17 bases separated the two germline ends. The CDR3 has 16 amino acids. CDR1 is MNHNS, CDR2 SASEGT, per germline. The DNA of the CDR3 is TGTGCCAGCAGTGAAGGAGGCAGGATCCGAGGGGAGACCCAGTACTTC. This sequence encodes CASSEGGRIRGETQYF.

V is TRBV15 and J is TRBJ1-2; D is undetermined. Trimming left V 9 bases short and J 4 bases short, with 24 bases between. The CDR3 has 16 amino acids. CDR1 and CDR2 (germline): LNHNV, YYDKDF (reference sequence). CDR3 in amino acids: CATRGRRNEFGYGYTF. In DNA, the CDR3 is TGTGCCACTCGAGGGAGGAGAAACGAATTTGGCTATGGCTACACCTTC. Together with reference TRBV15 and TRBJ1-2, the CDR3 gives the full variable domain: DAMVIQNPRYQVTQFGKPVTLSCSQTLNHNVMYWYQQKSSQAPKLLFHYYDKDFNNEADTPDNFQSRRPNTSFCFLDIRSPGLGDTAMYLCATRGRRNEFGYGYTFGSGTRLTVV.

V and J are TRBV29-1 and TRBJ2-3; D might be TRBD2 (5 bases). Deletions cut 6 bases from V and 6 bases from J, with 16 bases between. Germline V gene lookup returns CDR1 SQVTM and CDR2 ANQGSEA. This CDR3 spans 13 amino acids. CDR3 bases: TGCAGCGTAATACTAGGTCCATCCGATACGCAGTATTTT. Protein: CSVILGPSDTQYF.

The sample holds one count of this clone. The chain employs TRBV30 and TRBJ1-5; 8 bases align to TRBD1. Germline-derived CDR1 and CDR2 are GTSNPN and SVGIG (reference sequence). The junction had 6 bases not matched to a gene; V was cut back by 0 bases and J by 5 bases. There are 15 residues in the CDR3. The CDR3 is CAWSVPGTGHQPQHF. DNA of the CDR3: TGTGCCTGGAGTGTCCCCGGGACAGGTCATCAGCCCCAGCATTTT.

The V call is TRBV25-1, the J call TRBJ2-1; D gene unclear. The ends were cut back, 1 base at V and 4 bases at J, with 14 bases in the middle. There are 16 residues in the CDR3. The germline CDR1 and CDR2 sequences are MGHDK and SYGVNS. CDR3 in DNA: TGTGCCAGCAGTGAATTGGGCAGCATAGATTACAATGAGCAGTTCTTC. Protein sequence: CASSELGSIDYNEQFF. Drawing the rest from reference TRBV25-1 and TRBJ2-1, the complete variable domain is EADIYQTPRYLVIGTGKKITLECSQTMGHDKMYWYQQDPGMELHLIHYSYGVNSTEKGDLSSESTVSRIRTEHFPLTLESARPSHTSQYLCASSELGSIDYNEQFFGPGTRLTVL.

This rearrangement joins TRBV15 to TRBJ1-4, with 8 bases identical to TRBD1. Per germline, CDR1 LNHNV and CDR2 YYDKDF (reference sequence). The CDR3 is made up of 16 amino acids. With V trimmed by 1 base and J by 8 bases, 9 bases remained unmatched. The CDR3: CATSRGGAGGLEKLFF. The DNA of the CDR3 is TGTGCCACCAGCAGAGGCGGCGCAGGGGGCTTAGAAAAACTGTTTTTT. Variable domain in full (rest from reference TRBV15 and TRBJ1-4): DAMVIQNPRYQVTQFGKPVTLSCSQTLNHNVMYWYQQKSSQAPKLLFHYYDKDFNNEADTPDNFQSRRPNTSFCFLDIRSPGLGDTAMYLCATSRGGAGGLEKLFFGSGTQLSVL.